One and the same sample provided the 10 T cell receptor beta chains below, sequenced in a study of blood T cells in healthy people across ages. A second about 6 to 12 cycle PCR used barcoded and J-beta primers. MiXCR, run by TCRdb on the 5' RACE reads, gives a single entry per CDR3 protein. Here the sample spans around 1,500,000 distinct CDR3 sequences, over 25% being singletons. The sample taken for sequencing was blood. The receptors come from a woman aged 25 to 39 in good health.

This clonotype was seen more than once but under ten times. The V gene is TRBV12-3 or TRBV12-4, the J gene TRBJ2-2; unclear D gene. Trimming left V 7 bases short and J 6 bases short, with 6 bases between. The CDR3 is 11 residues long. As DNA, the CDR3 is TGTGCCAGCAAATTGGCCGGGGAGCTGTTTTTT. This gives the protein CASKLAGELFF.

This clonotype has a handful of counts. V is TRBV5-1 and J is TRBJ2-7, with D possibly TRBD1 on 5 matching bases. The CDR3 is 14 amino acids. Looked up from germline, CDR1 is SGHRS and CDR2 is YFSETQ. V was trimmed by 7 bases and J by 0 bases, leaving 14 bases between them. This CDR3 is CASGPRASSYEQYF. DNA for the CDR3: TGCGCCAGCGGCCCCAGGGCCAGCTCCTACGAGCAGTACTTC.

J is TRBJ1-1 and V is TRBV5-5; D is perhaps TRBD1 (5 bases). From germline, CDR1 is SGHKS and CDR2 YYEKEE (reference sequence). V was cut by 5 bases and J by 7 bases, with 18 bases left in between. This CDR3 is built from 14 residues. Written as DNA, the CDR3 is TGTGCCAGCAGAGACCCAGGGACGGCTCTTGAAGCTTTCTTT. Amino acids: CASRDPGTALEAFF. Supplemented by reference TRBV5-5 and TRBJ1-1, the full variable domain reads DAGVTQSPTHLIKTRGQQVTLRCSPISGHKSVSWYQQVLGQGPQFIFQYYEKEERGRGNFPDRFSARQFPNYSSELNVNALLLGDSALYLCASRDPGTALEAFFGQGTRLTVV.

This clonotype was counted ten times or more. This sequence joins TRBV9 and TRBJ2-7; TRBD1 aligns across 10 bases. J was trimmed by 5 bases and V by 3 bases; bases with no gene match: 8. Germline V lookup: CDR1 SGDLS, CDR2 YYNGEE. The CDR3 has 15 residues. The CDR3 region is CASSGPAGQGNEQYF. In DNA form, the CDR3 reads TGTGCCAGCAGCGGGCCCGCGGGACAGGGGAACGAGCAGTACTTC.

This clonotype has at least ten counts. V and J are TRBV4-1 and TRBJ2-7; 7 bases match TRBD2. The CDR3 length is 15 residues. The J segment lost 6 bases and the V segment lost 0 bases, leaving 8 bases of the junction unmatched. CDR1 and CDR2 from the germline V gene are MGHRA and YSYEKL. For the CDR3, the DNA is TGCGCCAGCAGCCAAGATCAGGGAGGGTACTTCGAGCAGTACTTC. This sequence encodes CASSQDQGGYFEQYF.

The gene calls are TRBV7-2 and TRBJ2-1; 9 nucleotides agree with TRBD2. CDR1 and CDR2 from the germline V gene are SGHTA and FQGNSA. The CDR3 totals 14 residues. V lost 5 bases to trimming and J lost 4 bases; unmatched junction nucleotides: 3. CDR3 in amino acids: CASSKTSGYNEQFF. In DNA form, the CDR3 reads TGTGCCAGCAGCAAGACTAGCGGTTACAATGAGCAGTTCTTC.

This clonotype has only a few counts. The chain couples TRBV10-2 to TRBJ1-1, with 7 bases identical to TRBD1. Trimming took 7 bases from V and 4 from J; bases not matched to a gene: 6. The CDR3 loop spans 13 amino acids. Germline CDR1 reads WSHSY; CDR2 reads SAAADI. For the CDR3, the DNA is TGCGCCAGCACCATCAGGGGGGCCACTGAAGCTTTCTTT. Translation: CASTIRGATEAFF.

The rearrangement uses TRBV5-1 and TRBJ2-1, with D perhaps matching TRBD1 (7 bases). Germline V gene data show CDR1 as SGHRS and CDR2 as YFSETQ. The V end was cut by 4 bases, the J end by 7 bases, with 24 bases between. There are 17 residues in the CDR3. The CDR3 sequence is CASSPPPQGGLTNEQFF. The CDR3 bases are TGCGCCAGCAGCCCTCCTCCTCAGGGGGGCCTCACGAATGAGCAGTTCTTC. The variable domain in full, with the rest retrieved from reference TRBV5-1 and TRBJ2-1, is KAGVTQTPRYLIKTRGQQVTLSCSPISGHRSVSWYQQTPGQGLQFLFEYFSETQRNKGNFPGRFSGRQFSNSRSEMNVSTLELGDSALYLCASSPPPQGGLTNEQFFGPGTRLTVL.

This clonotype showed up just a few times. The rearrangement joins TRBV2 to TRBJ1-4; the D gene is possibly TRBD1 (5 bases). This CDR3 region has 15 residues. Per the germline V gene, CDR1 is SNHLY and CDR2 is FYNNEI. V lost 11 bases, J lost 0 bases, and 16 bases lay in between. Here the CDR3 DNA reads TGTGCCGCCGGGGGACTGATCCCAACTAATGAAAAACTGTTTTTT. Translating gives CAAGGLIPTNEKLFF.

Notes on this clonotype: Since a much larger clone is just one base distant, this may be a read error. The J gene is TRBJ2-5, the V gene TRBV7-7; 7 bases are shared with TRBD1. This CDR3 is 13 amino acids long. The germline gives CDR1 SSHAT, CDR2 FNYEAQ (reference sequence). This CDR3 reads CASSLDSTGAQCF. CDR3 in DNA: TGTGCCAGCAGCCTAGATTCCACAGGGGCCCAGTGCTTC.